Below, 4 T cell receptor beta chains from the same sample are listed, as sequenced in a study of T cell responses to AZD1222 COVID-19 vaccine. Measured with immunoSEQ multiplex PCR; TCRdb has only the in-frame clones, and not every one. Of over 150,000 clones in the sample, almost 90% were seen once. The sequencing here drew on peripheral blood, taken on day 0 of AZD1222 vaccination. The receptors stem from an adult in good health.

The rearrangement joins TRBV4-3 to TRBJ1-1; no definite D call. Germline CDR1 is LGHNA and CDR2 is YSLEER. This CDR3 is built from 12 residues. V was trimmed by 5 bases and J by 10 bases, leaving 14 bases between them. This chain's CDR3 is CASSSPRLPAFF. For the CDR3, the DNA is TGCGCCAGCAGCTCCCCCCGGCTCCCAGCTTTCTTT.

CDR3 protein: CASRNWDSNEKLFF. For the CDR3, the DNA is TGTGCCAGCAGGAACTGGGACAGTAATGAAAAACTGTTTTTT. This rearrangement joins TRBV2 to TRBJ1-4, with 7 positions matching TRBD1. Germline V gene data show CDR1 as SNHLY and CDR2 as FYNNEI. This CDR3 region has 14 residues. Trimming at V came to 6 bases and at J to 4 bases, leaving 5 bases not matched to a gene.

The chain employs TRBV3-1 (or the pseudogene TRBV3-2) and TRBJ2-5; D not certain. The CDR3 has 14 amino acids. Germline V gives CDR1 LGHDT, CDR2 YNNKEL (reference sequence). Trimming stripped 3 bases from V and 4 bases from J, with 12 bases between. CDR3 in amino acids: CASSQGSTGETQYF. DNA of the CDR3: TGTGCCAGCAGCCAGGGATCAACTGGAGAGACCCAGTACTTC.

This clone was observed a single time. The CDR3 reads CASSARASGRDNEQFF. DNA for the CDR3: TGTGCCAGCAGCGCGCGGGCCTCGGGGCGCGACAATGAGCAGTTCTTC. This sequence joins TRBV9 and TRBJ2-1, with D possibly being TRBD1 or TRBD2 (5 bases each). The CDR3 runs 16 residues. Trimming removed 3 bases at V and 5 bases at J, with 18 bases between. The germline gives CDR1 SGDLS, CDR2 YYNGEE.